The 5 T cell receptor beta chains below come from one sample, sequenced in a study of patients and donors after allogeneic stem cell transplantation. TCRdb re-called the RT-PCR reads with MiXCR, one entry per CDR3 protein. The data contain just over 55,000 distinct CDR3 sequences, less than 15% of them singletons. Sequencing was done on a sample of blood, either unsorted or a sorted T cell fraction (not recorded which). The receptors derive from a human donor who was either an allogeneic HSCT recipient or a stem cell or donor lymphocyte infusion donor (not recorded which). It is not recorded whose cells these are; they may come from a transplant donor.

This clonotype showed up just a few times. The genes are TRBV11-2 and TRBJ2-3; no definite D call. Per germline, CDR1 SGHAT and CDR2 FQNNGV. This CDR3 has 15 residues. The V and J ends lost 5 bases and 2 bases respectively, with 14 bases between them. The CDR3 loop reads CASSTGPMSTDTQYF. The CDR3 DNA is TGTGCCAGCAGCACTGGTCCCATGTCCACAGATACGCAGTATTTT. Looking up the rest from reference TRBV11-2 and TRBJ2-3 gives the full variable domain: EAGVAQSPRYKIIEKRQSVAFWCNPISGHATLYWYQQILGQGPKLLIQFQNNGVVDDSQLPKDRFSAERLKGVDSTLKIQPAKLEDSAVYLCASSTGPMSTDTQYFGPGTRLTVL.

This clonotype was found a few times. This chain links TRBV27 with TRBJ1-2, with D possibly being TRBD1 (6 bases). Germline V gene sequence: CDR1 MNHEY, CDR2 SMNVEV (reference sequence). V gave up 3 bases and J gave up 8 bases, with 19 bases separating them. CDR3 length: 15 amino acids. The CDR3: CASSFSYRDVEGYTF. CDR3 in DNA: TGTGCCAGCAGTTTCTCCTACAGGGACGTGGAAGGCTACACCTTC.

With regard to this clonotype: This may stem from a read error, because a much larger clone lies one nucleotide away. The conserved phenylalanine or tryptophan normally closing the CDR3 is absent here, so this likely arose from a read error. The V gene is TRBV5-6, the J gene TRBJ1-1; D unclear. The germline gives CDR1 SGHDT, CDR2 YYEEEE. V lost 9 bases, J lost 3 bases, and 15 bases lay in between. This CDR3 has 13 residues. The CDR3 region has the DNA TGTGCCACCCACCCTCGGTGGGACACTGAAGCTTTCTTG. Translating it yields CATHPRWDTEAFL.

V gene TRBV12-3 or TRBV12-4 combines with J gene TRBJ1-5; D not certain. This CDR3 has 15 residues. With 5 bases removed from V and 2 bases from J, the gap between germline ends came to 13 bases. CDR3 in DNA: TGTGCCAGCAGTCTGGGCCCTGGTGGCAATCAGCCCCAGCATTTT. Translated, it gives CASSLGPGGNQPQHF.

The chain joins TRBV5-1 to TRBJ2-7; no definite D call. Germline CDR1 SGHRS, CDR2 YFSETQ. Trimming stripped 0 bases from V and 6 bases from J, with 7 bases between. This CDR3 is 12 amino acids long. The CDR3 loop reads CASSLDVAEQYF. DNA of the CDR3: TGCGCCAGCAGCTTGGATGTCGCCGAGCAGTACTTC.